Following are 29 T cell receptor beta chains from one sample sequenced in a study of cytomegalovirus exposure and HLA in healthy donors. Vbeta (60) and Jbeta (13) primers were used in the PCR. Sequenced by immunoSEQ multiplex PCR; TCRdb stores in-frame clones only, minus some. Counted here are about 190,000 clones, more than 75% occurring once; the ten biggest clones make up roughly 1.9%. The sequenced sample consisted of PBMCs. The receptor source for this set is a woman younger than 35 in good health and CMV-seronegative.

The chain's CDR3 is CASGVGGTDTGELFF. The CDR3 nucleotides are TGCGCCAGCGGCGTCGGGGGGACTGACACCGGGGAGCTGTTTTTT. The chain recombines TRBV5-1 with TRBJ2-2; 7 bases agree with TRBD2. The length of the CDR3 is 15 residues. Germline V gene sequence: CDR1 SGHRS, CDR2 YFSETQ. Trimming removed 7 bases from V and 3 bases from J; junction bases left unmatched: 9.

The chain joins TRBV28 to TRBJ1-1, with a possible D match to TRBD1 (5 bases). Germline V gene sequence: CDR1 MDHEN, CDR2 SYDVKM. The V and J ends lost 1 base and 2 bases respectively, with 14 bases between them. This CDR3 is built from 16 residues. For the CDR3, the DNA is TGTGCCAGCAGTTTATATGTGGGGGGGATAAACACTGAAGCTTTCTTT. Translation: CASSLYVGGINTEAFF.

The CDR3 DNA follows: TGCGCCAGCAGCCAAGGGGGGAGGGGTAGCAATCAGCCCCAGCATTTT. Amino acids: CASSQGGRGSNQPQHF. The V gene is TRBV4-1, the J gene TRBJ1-5; the D gene is possibly TRBD1 (5 bases). Germline lookup yields CDR1 MGHRA and CDR2 YSYEKL. The CDR3 covers 16 residues. V lost 1 base and J lost 0, with 10 bases in between.

The chain is built from TRBV2 and TRBJ2-7, with TRBD2 identical over 9 bases. Trimming took 2 bases from V and 4 from J; bases not matched to a gene: 3. The CDR3 spans 14 residues. The V gene's germline CDR1 is SNHLY and CDR2 FYNNEI. This CDR3 reads CASSESGRLYEQYF. In DNA, the CDR3 is TGTGCCAGCAGTGAAAGCGGGAGGTTGTACGAGCAGTACTTC.

This sequence joins TRBV7-2 and TRBJ2-7, with 8 positions matching TRBD2. The CDR3 extends over 16 amino acids. From germline, CDR1 is SGHTA and CDR2 FQGNSA. The trim removed 0 bases at V and 3 bases at J, leaving 7 bases unmatched. This CDR3 is CASSLASGTRDYEQYF. CDR3 DNA sequence: TGTGCCAGCAGCTTAGCTTCCGGGACTAGGGACTACGAGCAGTACTTC.

The count of this clone is one. The gene calls are TRBV2 and TRBJ1-2; no firm D call. This CDR3 has 13 amino acids. Between the trimmed V and J ends, which lost 6 bases and 7 bases, there was a span of 15 bases. Germline V gives CDR1 SNHLY, CDR2 FYNNEI. DNA of the CDR3: TGTGCCAGCAGCGAAACTGCGGCCGTTGGCTACACCTTC. This gives the protein CASSETAAVGYTF.

The chain links TRBV5-1 to TRBJ1-4; D is ambiguous. The CDR3 runs to 13 residues. The ends were cut back, 3 bases at V and 1 base at J, with 4 bases in the middle. CDR1 and CDR2 (germline): SGHRS, YFSETQ. The CDR3 region has the DNA TGCGCCAGCAGCTCGGGAACTAATGAAAAACTGTTTTTT. Translation gives CASSSGTNEKLFF.

This chain uses TRBV5-1 with TRBJ2-5; 9 bases match TRBD2. Germline V CDR1 and CDR2: SGHRS, YFSETQ. This CDR3 is 14 amino acids long. V lost 4 bases, J lost 2 bases, and 3 bases stayed unmatched. The CDR3 sequence: CASSPSGTQETQYF. The CDR3 DNA reads as TGCGCCAGCAGCCCTAGCGGGACACAAGAGACCCAGTACTTC.

This clone was seen a single time. Other DNA variants within this sample encode the same CDR3. This sequence joins TRBV5-6 and TRBJ2-5; D remains ambiguous. The CDR3 length is 12 residues. Germline V lookup: CDR1 SGHDT, CDR2 YYEEEE. The V and J ends lost 4 bases and 5 bases respectively, with 9 bases between them. CDR3 nucleotides: TGTGCCAGCAGCCTCGTGAGGGAGACCCAGTACTTC. Translating it yields CASSLVRETQYF.

The chain joins TRBV5-5 to TRBJ2-7; 11 bases align to TRBD2. Per germline, CDR1 SGHKS and CDR2 YYEKEE (reference sequence). Losses at the gene ends were 1 base for V and 2 bases for J; bases not matched to a gene: 11. The CDR3 sequence is 18 residues long. The CDR3: CASSLRLAGGLPPYEQYF. CDR3 in DNA: TGTGCCAGCAGCTTGAGGCTAGCGGGAGGCCTACCTCCCTACGAGCAGTACTTC.

The chain has TRBV5-6 and TRBJ1-1; 12 bases agree with TRBD1. The germline CDR1 and CDR2 sequences are SGHDT and YYEEEE. CDR3 size: 15 residues. V lost 5 bases to trimming and J lost 6 bases; unmatched junction nucleotides: 8. CDR3 sequence: CASRGTGGLDPEAFF. The CDR3 region has the DNA TGTGCCAGCAGGGGGACAGGGGGCCTGGACCCTGAAGCTTTCTTT.

The gene calls are TRBV27 and TRBJ1-2; D is unclear. This CDR3 comprises 12 residues. CDR1 is MNHEY, CDR2 SMNVEV, per germline (reference sequence). Trimming removed 6 bases from V and 4 bases from J, with 9 bases in between. CDR3 sequence (DNA): TGTGCCAGCAGAGCATTTGGCTATGGCTACACCTTC. Translated, it gives CASRAFGYGYTF.

The rearrangement joins TRBV11-2 to TRBJ2-2; tentatively, D is TRBD1 (5 bases). CDR3 size: 15 residues. Germline V CDR1 and CDR2: SGHAT, FQNNGV. Trimming stripped 11 bases from V and 6 bases from J, with 22 bases between. DNA of the CDR3: TGTGCCGACCGTCCCTGGCAGGGCAAGGCCGGGGAGCTGTTTTTT. Its translation: CADRPWQGKAGELFF.

CDR3 nucleotides: TGTGCCAGCAGACCCTCGGGAGCGGGGGGCCGAGGGGAGCAGTTCTTC. Residues: CASRPSGAGGRGEQFF. V and J are TRBV14 and TRBJ2-1; 9 bases are shared with TRBD2. There are 16 residues in the CDR3. The V segment lost 6 bases and the J segment 10 bases; nucleotides outside the gene matches: 16. Germline loops: CDR1 SGHDN, CDR2 FVKESK.

The rearrangement joins TRBV6-6 to TRBJ2-7; the D gene is possibly TRBD2 (6 bases). Germline CDR1 MNHNY, CDR2 SVGAGI (reference sequence). This CDR3 has 13 residues. Trimming removed 6 bases from V and 0 bases from J, with 9 bases in between. The DNA for the CDR3 is TGTGCCAGCAGGTGGGGGGACTCCTACGAGCAGTACTTC. Translated: CASRWGDSYEQYF.

The gene calls are TRBV28 and TRBJ1-5; 8 bases are shared with TRBD1. V lost 6 bases to trimming and J lost 1 base; unmatched junction nucleotides: 11. This CDR3 has 17 amino acids. Per the germline V gene, CDR1 is MDHEN and CDR2 is SYDVKM. CDR3 amino acids: CASSEDRVGGSNQPQHF. The CDR3 coding sequence is TGTGCCAGCAGCGAGGACAGGGTCGGGGGAAGCAATCAGCCCCAGCATTTT. The variable domain in full, completed from reference TRBV28 and TRBJ1-5, reads DVKVTQSSRYLVKRTGEKVFLECVQDMDHENMFWYRQDPGLGLRLIYFSYDVKMKEKGDIPEGYSVSREKKERFSLILESASTNQTSMYLCASSEDRVGGSNQPQHFGDGTRLSIL.

The genes are TRBV5-1 and TRBJ2-7; TRBD2 agrees at 7 bases. Germline V gene lookup returns CDR1 SGHRS and CDR2 YFSETQ. The CDR3 length is 15 residues. V lost 7 bases and J lost 4; bases outside the gene matches: 14. Here the CDR3 reads CASRGGVGRQYEQYF. The CDR3, as DNA: TGCGCCAGCCGCGGGGGTGTTGGACGGCAGTACGAGCAGTACTTC.

V and J are TRBV5-1 and TRBJ2-7, with 10 bases lining up with TRBD1. The CDR3 is 14 residues long. From germline, CDR1 is SGHRS and CDR2 YFSETQ. After removal of 8 bases from V and 5 bases from J, the junction contained 10 bases not matched to a gene. CDR3 sequence (DNA): TGCGCCAGTTACCCCGGACAGGGGGGGAACGAGCAGTACTTC. It yields the protein CASYPGQGGNEQYF.

This chain connects TRBV7-2 to TRBJ1-2; D unclear. Trimming cost V 5 bases and J 3 bases, with 7 bases left between them. There are 12 residues in the CDR3. Per the germline V gene, CDR1 is SGHTA and CDR2 is FQGNSA. The CDR3 protein is CASSRSDYGYTF. The CDR3 DNA sequence: TGTGCCAGCAGCCGGTCGGACTATGGCTACACCTTC.

This clone has a single count. The chain joins TRBV5-1 to TRBJ1-4, with 10 bases that match TRBD1. The CDR3 is 16 amino acids. Per the germline V gene, CDR1 is SGHRS and CDR2 is YFSETQ. J was trimmed by 1 base and V by 4 bases; bases with no gene match: 4. The CDR3, as DNA: TGCGCCAGCAGCCGGGACAGGGGCGAAACTAATGAAAAACTGTTTTTT. Its protein is CASSRDRGETNEKLFF. Full variable domain (remainder filled in from reference TRBV5-1 and TRBJ1-4): KAGVTQTPRYLIKTRGQQVTLSCSPISGHRSVSWYQQTPGQGLQFLFEYFSETQRNKGNFPGRFSGRQFSNSRSEMNVSTLELGDSALYLCASSRDRGETNEKLFFGSGTQLSVL.

In the case of this clone: The same CDR3 also results from other DNA sequences found in this sample. This chain connects TRBV5-1 to TRBJ2-7; 8 bases align to TRBD1. Losses at the gene ends were 2 bases for V and 4 bases for J; bases not matched to a gene: 8. The CDR3 length is 15 residues. Per germline, CDR1 SGHRS and CDR2 YFSETQ. The CDR3 here is CASSFGTGPGYEQYF. The CDR3 DNA is TGCGCCAGCAGCTTCGGGACAGGTCCCGGGTACGAGCAGTACTTC. The entire variable domain, with the rest obtained from reference TRBV5-1 and TRBJ2-7, is as follows: KAGVTQTPRYLIKTRGQQVTLSCSPISGHRSVSWYQQTPGQGLQFLFEYFSETQRNKGNFPGRFSGRQFSNSRSEMNVSTLELGDSALYLCASSFGTGPGYEQYFGPGTRLTVT.

This clone turned up a few times. V usage is TRBV6-4 and J usage is TRBJ2-2, with 8 bases matching TRBD1. There are 16 residues in the CDR3. Germline values: CDR1 MRHNA, CDR2 SNTAGT. Germline trimming cut 0 bases from V and 4 bases from J; bases unmatched to any gene: 4. The CDR3 DNA follows: TGTGCCAGCAGTGACTCGCCGGGACAGGCCACCGGGGAGCTGTTTTTT. This sequence encodes CASSDSPGQATGELFF.

This clone was seen more than once but under ten times. J is TRBJ2-7 and V is TRBV7-2; a possible D gene is TRBD2 (5 bases). The V gene lost 3 bases and the J gene lost 4 bases, with 10 bases spanning the gap. The CDR3 has 13 amino acids. CDR1 and CDR2 from the germline V gene are SGHTA and FQGNSA. The CDR3 DNA follows: TGTGCCAGCAGCTTCGGCGGGTCGTACGAGCAGTACTTC. This gives the protein CASSFGGSYEQYF.

The chain couples TRBV7-8 to TRBJ1-2; 8 bases line up with TRBD1. The J segment lost 4 bases and the V segment lost 5 bases, leaving 9 bases of the junction unmatched. The CDR3 is 15 amino acids. Germline V gene sequence: CDR1 SGHVS, CDR2 FQNEAQ. The CDR3 reads CASSQTGAGSYGYTF. The DNA for the CDR3 is TGTGCCAGCAGCCAGACAGGGGCTGGGTCCTATGGCTACACCTTC.

The V gene is TRBV5-4, the J gene TRBJ2-7, with TRBD1 matching over 8 bases. Germline values: CDR1 SGHNT, CDR2 YYREEE (reference sequence). The CDR3 totals 13 residues. With 4 bases clipped from V and 6 bases from J, the junction kept 6 bases outside the gene matches. The CDR3 loop is CASSVDRGSEQYF. DNA of the CDR3: TGTGCCAGCAGCGTAGACAGGGGTAGCGAGCAGTACTTC.

The chain recombines TRBV19 with TRBJ2-1; D ambiguous. V was trimmed by 4 bases and J by 7 bases, leaving 5 bases between them. From germline, CDR1 is LNHDA and CDR2 SQIVND (reference sequence). CDR3 size: 11 residues. Here the CDR3 DNA reads TGTGCCAGTAGTACCGGGAATGAGCAGTTCTTC. It is translated as CASSTGNEQFF.

The V gene is TRBV29-1, the J gene TRBJ1-2; 7 nucleotides match TRBD1. Unmatched junction bases numbered 7, after V lost 4 bases and J lost 2 bases. The CDR3 runs to 14 residues. Germline CDR1 reads SQVTM; CDR2 reads ANQGSEA. DNA of the CDR3: TGCAGCGTTGGTGAAGGGGGCCTGAACTATGGCTACACCTTC. This encodes CSVGEGGLNYGYTF.

In its sample, this clone was seen once. The rearrangement uses TRBV9 and TRBJ1-2; TRBD1 aligns across 9 bases. The CDR3 runs 13 residues. V trimming: 3 bases; J trimming: 8 bases; junction bases outside the gene matches: 5. In germline, CDR1 is SGDLS, CDR2 YYNGEE. The DNA for the CDR3 is TGTGCCAGCAGCGGACGGGACAGGGAAGGCTACACCTTC. This translates into CASSGRDREGYTF. The full variable domain, completed using reference TRBV9 and TRBJ1-2, is DSGVTQTPKHLITATGQRVTLRCSPRSGDLSVYWYQQSLDQGLQFLIQYYNGEERAKGNILERFSAQQFPDLHSELNLSSLELGDSALYFCASSGRDREGYTFGSGTRLTVV.

The genes are TRBV2 and TRBJ1-1; no clear D. CDR1 is SNHLY and CDR2 is FYNNEI in the germline V gene. The CDR3 has 15 amino acids. Trimming pared 2 bases from V and 0 bases from J, leaving 10 bases between. The CDR3 region is CASSERRLMNTEAFF. The CDR3 coding sequence is TGTGCCAGCAGTGAAAGGAGGTTAATGAACACTGAAGCTTTCTTT. Full variable domain (remainder filled in from reference TRBV2 and TRBJ1-1): EPEVTQTPSHQVTQMGQEVILRCVPISNHLYFYWYRQILGQKVEFLVSFYNNEISEKSEIFDDQFSVERPDGSNFTLKIRSTKLEDSAMYFCASSERRLMNTEAFFGQGTRLTVV.